This is a list of T cell receptor beta chains from one sample in a study of identical twins. Each CDR3 protein gets one entry after TCRdb re-called the 5' RACE reads with MiXCR. The sample has some 1,600,000 distinct CDR3 sequences, around 33% seen once. The sequenced sample was cord blood. Receptor source: a newborn girl in good health. CDR3s include the opening cysteine and the closing phenylalanine or tryptophan. A D gene is named only where the DNA matches it firmly. A row's size may be missing; if present it is once, few, many or a size class.

v_gene	d_gene	abundance	j_gene	CDR3aa	CDR3nt
TRBV27	.	.	TRBJ2-3	CASNRRQSTDTQYF	TGTGCCAGCAACCGCCGGCAGAGTACAGATACGCAGTATTTT
TRBV7-9	.	few	TRBJ2-7	CATGPAYEQYF	TGTGCCACCGGACCCGCTTACGAGCAGTACTTC
TRBV11-1	.	.	TRBJ2-3	CASSLVSGWYDANTDTQYF	TGTGCCAGCAGCTTAGTTTCAGGGTGGTATGATGCGAACACAGATACGCAGTATTTT
TRBV5-1	TRBD1	.	TRBJ2-7	CASSLYAGQGAGEQYF	TGCGCCAGCAGCTTGTACGCAGGACAGGGGGCTGGGGAGCAGTACTTC
TRBV12-3/TRBV12-4	TRBD2	.	TRBJ2-5	CASRPGLASQETQYF	TGTGCCAGCAGGCCGGGACTAGCGAGCCAAGAGACCCAGTACTTC
TRBV9	.	few	TRBJ1-6	CASSATGTSNSPLHF	TGTGCCAGCAGCGCTACCGGGACGTCCAATTCACCCCTCCACTTT
TRBV6-1	TRBD1	few	TRBJ1-2	CASSEEWDSYYGYTF	TGTGCCAGCAGTGAAGAGTGGGACAGTTACTATGGCTACACCTTC
TRBV20-1	TRBD1	few	TRBJ1-6	CSAAIDRVYSPLHF	TGCAGTGCCGCCATTGACAGGGTTTATTCACCCCTCCACTTT
TRBV4-1	TRBD2	.	TRBJ2-7	CASSQPLAGTYEQYF	TGCGCCAGCAGCCAACCTCTAGCGGGTACCTACGAGCAGTACTTC
TRBV7-2	.	.	TRBJ2-5	CASSLVIARETQYF	TGTGCCAGCAGCTTAGTGATAGCTCGGGAGACCCAGTACTTC
TRBV6-5	.	few	TRBJ1-1	CASTRRGTLEAFF	TGTGCCAGCACCCGCAGAGGGACACTTGAAGCTTTCTTT
TRBV12-3/TRBV12-4	.	.	TRBJ2-7	CASSLTMTANEQYF	TGTGCCAGCAGTCTCACCATGACAGCTAATGAGCAGTACTTC
TRBV28	TRBD2	.	TRBJ2-1	CASSFLGSGMVNEQFF	TGTGCCAGCAGTTTCCTGGGGAGCGGGATGGTGAATGAGCAGTTCTTC
TRBV9	.	once	TRBJ2-3	CASSVARAGGTDTQYF	TGTGCCAGCAGCGTAGCTAGGGCCGGGGGCACAGATACGCAGTATTTT
TRBV7-2	.	few	TRBJ1-1	CASSFATNTEAFF	TGTGCCAGCAGCTTTGCTACGAACACTGAAGCTTTCTTT
TRBV29-1	TRBD2	many	TRBJ2-3	CSVNRLAGKADTQYF	TGCAGCGTTAACCGACTAGCGGGAAAGGCAGATACGCAGTATTTT
TRBV7-2	TRBD2	.	TRBJ2-4	CASSHPLAGVAKNIQYF	TGTGCCAGCAGCCATCCCCTAGCGGGTGTAGCCAAAAACATTCAGTACTTC
TRBV6-2/TRBV6-3	TRBD2	many	TRBJ2-3	CASSYLAGQVDTQYF	TGTGCCAGCAGTTACCTAGCGGGGCAGGTAGATACGCAGTATTTT
TRBV10-3	TRBD2	.	TRBJ2-1	CAISESVSGNEQFF	TGTGCCATCAGTGAGTCGGTTAGCGGGAATGAGCAGTTCTTC
TRBV20-1	.	few	TRBJ2-1	CSARDGVADPYNEQFF	TGCAGTGCTAGAGATGGAGTAGCGGACCCCTACAATGAGCAGTTCTTC
TRBV4-1	TRBD2	.	TRBJ2-5	CASSQIPGGETQYF	TGCGCCAGCAGCCAGATTCCGGGGGGAGAGACCCAGTACTTC
TRBV5-5	TRBD1	.	TRBJ2-3	CASIRTGGTDTQYF	TGTGCCAGCATTCGGACAGGGGGCACAGATACGCAGTATTTT
TRBV2	TRBD1	.	TRBJ2-5	CAGKQDRSLETQYF	TGTGCCGGCAAGCAGGACAGGAGTTTGGAGACCCAGTACTTC
TRBV28	.	many	TRBJ1-2	CACLTTFYGYTF	TGTGCCTGCTTGACTACATTCTATGGCTACACCTTC
TRBV11-2	TRBD2	many	TRBJ2-7	CASSLGSSGSYEQYF	TGTGCCAGCAGCTTAGGTTCTAGCGGCTCCTACGAGCAGTACTTC
TRBV27	TRBD2	.	TRBJ2-1	CASSFNGGAYNEQFF	TGTGCCAGCAGTTTTAACGGGGGGGCCTACAATGAGCAGTTCTTC
TRBV9	.	many	TRBJ1-2	CASSVGGYGYTF	TGTGCCAGCAGCGTAGGGGGCTATGGCTACACCTTC
TRBV20-1	TRBD2	.	TRBJ2-5	CSARDLDPGWEGAETQYF	TGCAGTGCTAGAGACCTCGATCCCGGGTGGGAGGGCGCAGAGACCCAGTACTTC
TRBV9	TRBD2	many	TRBJ2-1	CASSPVLAGNEQFF	TGTGCCAGCAGCCCCGTACTAGCGGGGAATGAGCAGTTCTTC
TRBV28	.	many	TRBJ2-7	CASSFIAGSYEQYF	TGTGCCAGCAGTTTTATCGCTGGCTCCTACGAGCAGTACTTC
TRBV7-2	.	few	TRBJ2-5	CASSLFSRWGDSKTQYF	TGTGCCAGCAGCTTATTTTCTCGCTGGGGGGACTCCAAGACCCAGTACTTC
TRBV30	.	.	TRBJ1-2	CAWSPTASSGYTF	TGTGCCTGGAGCCCGACAGCTTCGTCTGGCTACACCTTC
TRBV12-3/TRBV12-4	.	.	TRBJ2-7	CASSQSRVHSYEQYF	TGTGCCAGCAGCCAAAGCCGGGTCCACTCCTACGAGCAGTACTTC
TRBV3-1	.	.	TRBJ2-7	CASSQYLGPYEQYF	TGTGCCAGCAGCCAATATTTAGGCCCCTACGAGCAGTACTTC
TRBV4-1	.	.	TRBJ2-1	CASSLQGYQETQFF	TGCGCCAGCAGCCTACAGGGATACCAAGAGACCCAGTTCTTC
TRBV24-1	.	.	TRBJ1-5	CATSDTGKQPQHF	TGTGCCACCAGTGATACCGGGAAACAGCCCCAGCATTTT
TRBV21-1	.	few	TRBJ1-4	CASFGGEGTNEKLFF	TGTGCCAGCTTTGGGGGAGAAGGGACTAATGAAAAACTGTTTTTT
TRBV7-9	TRBD1	.	TRBJ2-5	CASSLGTGQNQETQYF	TGTGCCAGCAGCTTAGGTACGGGACAGAACCAAGAGACCCAGTACTTC
TRBV5-6	.	.	TRBJ1-6	CASSLEQVKTALHF	TGTGCCAGCAGCTTGGAACAGGTTAAGACGGCCCTCCACTTT
TRBV14	.	.	TRBJ1-1	CASSQEKGGINTEAFF	TGTGCCAGCAGCCAAGAAAAGGGGGGAATTAACACTGAAGCTTTCTTT
TRBV2	.	.	TRBJ1-1	CASSEAHGGGTEAFF	TGTGCCAGCAGTGAAGCGCATGGAGGGGGCACTGAAGCTTTCTTT
TRBV28	.	many	TRBJ2-1	CASSLQYNEQFF	TGTGCCAGCAGTTTACAATACAATGAGCAGTTCTTC
TRBV20-1	TRBD2	.	TRBJ2-7	CSASVLAGVSYEQYF	TGCAGTGCTAGTGTACTAGCGGGAGTCTCCTACGAGCAGTACTTC
TRBV19	TRBD1	few	TRBJ2-1	CASSIGPPGQGYNEQFF	TGTGCCAGTAGTATAGGTCCGCCGGGACAGGGTTACAATGAGCAGTTCTTC
TRBV6-1	.	few	TRBJ1-1	CASSEVVPGTEAFF	TGTGCCAGCAGTGAAGTAGTGCCAGGCACTGAAGCTTTCTTT